Below, one T cell receptor beta chain is given with its context. What it recognizes is unknown. Primers: 60 Vbeta forward and 13 Jbeta reverse. TCRdb keeps only in-frame clones here, not all; method: immunoSEQ multiplex PCR. Its table records roughly 55,000 clones. Trimming cost V 4 bases and J 6 bases, with 16 bases left between them. This CDR3 region has 15 residues. Germline loops: CDR1 LGHNA, CDR2 YSLEER. The data stem from a study of cytomegalovirus exposure and HLA in healthy donors. Study outcomes and limitations: Of the V segments, some could not be distinguished, including TRBV6-2 and TRBV6-3, and were excluded.

Material: PBMCs. This receptor was identified in a woman between 50 and 59 years old in good health and CMV-seropositive. The chain combines TRBV4-3 with TRBJ2-4; weak D call: TRBD1 (6 bases). CDR3 sequence: CASSRETGFGNIQYF. CDR3 DNA: TGCGCCAGCAGCCGGGAAACAGGGTTTGGAAACATTCAGTACTTC.